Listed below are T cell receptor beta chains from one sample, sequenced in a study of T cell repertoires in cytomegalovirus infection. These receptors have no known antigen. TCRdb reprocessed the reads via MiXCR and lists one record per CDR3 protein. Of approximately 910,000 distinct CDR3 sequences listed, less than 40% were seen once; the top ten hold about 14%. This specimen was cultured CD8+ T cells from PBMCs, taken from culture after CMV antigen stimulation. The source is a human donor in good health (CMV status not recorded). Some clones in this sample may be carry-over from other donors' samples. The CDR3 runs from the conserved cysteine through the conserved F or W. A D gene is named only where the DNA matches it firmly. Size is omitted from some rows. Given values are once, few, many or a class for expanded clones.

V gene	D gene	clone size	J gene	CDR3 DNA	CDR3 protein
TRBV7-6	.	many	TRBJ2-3	TGTGCCAGCAGCTCCGGAGAGGGGAGTTTTACGCAGTATTTT	CASSSGEGSFTQYF
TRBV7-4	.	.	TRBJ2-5	TGTGCCAGCACCCCCGGGGGCCCATGGGGGGAGACCCAGTACTTC	CASTPGGPWGETQYF
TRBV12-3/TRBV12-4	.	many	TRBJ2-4	TGTGCCAGCAGTTTATCTTCAACCGGGACAAAAGCCAAAAACATTCAGTACTTC	CASSLSSTGTKAKNIQYF
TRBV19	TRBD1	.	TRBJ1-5	TGTGCCAGCCGAAGGACAGGGCATCAGCCCCAGCATTTT	CASRRTGHQPQHF
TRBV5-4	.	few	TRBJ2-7	TGTGCCAGCAGCTTGAATCCAGGGGCAAACTACGAGCAGTACTTC	CASSLNPGANYEQYF
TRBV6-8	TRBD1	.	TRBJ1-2	TGTGCCAGCAGTTACTCGAGCCAGGGGGTTCAGAACTATGGCTACACCTTC	CASSYSSQGVQNYGYTF
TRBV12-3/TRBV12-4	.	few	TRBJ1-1	TGTGCCAGCAGTTCCCCAAGGACACTGGCCCCTGAAGCTTTCTTT	CASSSPRTLAPEAFF
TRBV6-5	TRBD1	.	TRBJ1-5	TGTGCCAGCAGCCCCGGGACAGGACTTAGCAATCAGCCCCAGCATTTT	CASSPGTGLSNQPQHF
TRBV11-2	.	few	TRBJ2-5	TGTGCCAGCAGCTTAGACCGGACGGCGTACCAAGAGACCCAGTACTTC	CASSLDRTAYQETQYF
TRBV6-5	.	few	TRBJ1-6	TGTGCCAGCAGTTACAATGAGATCGGGGTCTCCTATAATTCACCCCTCCACTTT	CASSYNEIGVSYNSPLHF
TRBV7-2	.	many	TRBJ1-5	TGTGCCAGCAGCCCCTCTTGGCCCATGGATCAGCCCCAGCATTTT	CASSPSWPMDQPQHF
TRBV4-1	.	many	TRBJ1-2	TGCGCCAGCAGCCCTACGGAGGCACTAGCTAACTATGGCTACACCTTC	CASSPTEALANYGYTF
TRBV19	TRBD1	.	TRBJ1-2	TGTGCCAGTAGTTCTAGGGACAGACGCGACTATGGCTACACCTTC	CASSSRDRRDYGYTF
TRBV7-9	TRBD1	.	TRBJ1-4	TGTGCCAGCAGCGAAGGGACAGGGGGAGGTGAAAAACTGTTTTTT	CASSEGTGGGEKLFF
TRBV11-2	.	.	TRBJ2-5	TGTGCCAGCAGCCACGGGTGGGCCAGAGCAGAGACCCAGTACTTC	CASSHGWARAETQYF
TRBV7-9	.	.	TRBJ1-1	TGTGCCAGCACAAAAACTGAAGCTTTCTTT	CASTKTEAFF
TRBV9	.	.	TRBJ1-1	TGTGCCAGCAGCGTAAGAGGACAGACGAACACTGAAGCTTTCTTT	CASSVRGQTNTEAFF
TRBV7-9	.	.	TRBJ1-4	TGTGCCAGCAAGGTCACGGGACCGAATGAAAAACTGTTTTTT	CASKVTGPNEKLFF
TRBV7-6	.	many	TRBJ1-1	TGTGCCAGCAGGGGAGCAACTGAAGCTTTCTTT	CASRGATEAFF
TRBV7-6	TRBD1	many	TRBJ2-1	TGTGCCAGCAGCTTCCCCAGCCGGGACAGGACCCCAAAAACTTACAATGAGCAGTTCTTC	CASSFPSRDRTPKTYNEQFF
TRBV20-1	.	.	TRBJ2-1	TGCAGTGCTAGCAGTATAGTATACAATGAGCAGTTCTTC	CSASSIVYNEQFF
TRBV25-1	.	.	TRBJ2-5	TGTGCCAGCAGTGACCCCGAGGAGTTCCAAGAGACCCAGTACTTC	CASSDPEEFQETQYF
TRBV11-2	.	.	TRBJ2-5	TGTGCCAGCAGCTTAGATTCGGACCTCGGAGAGACCCAGTACTTC	CASSLDSDLGETQYF
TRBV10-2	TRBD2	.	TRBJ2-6	TGCGCCAGCAGTGGCTTAGCGGGGGGGCGCGGGGCCAACGTCCTGACTTTC	CASSGLAGGRGANVLTF
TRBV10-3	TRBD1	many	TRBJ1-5	TGTGCCATCAAAGAGGGACAGGGAGGACAGCCCCAGCATTTT	CAIKEGQGGQPQHF
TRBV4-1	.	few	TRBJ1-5	TGCGCCAGCAGCCAAAGACGGGGGGGCAATCAGCCCCAGCATTTT	CASSQRRGGNQPQHF
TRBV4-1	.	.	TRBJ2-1	TGCGCCAGCAGCCAAGTGGAGGGCCCTACCTACAATGAGCAGTTCTTC	CASSQVEGPTYNEQFF
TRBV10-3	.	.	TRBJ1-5	TGTGCCATCAGTGAGTCGGTCGAGCACAACAATCAGCCCCAGCATTTT	CAISESVEHNNQPQHF